This T cell receptor (beta chain) was sequenced in a study of Tregs in tolerant kidney transplant recipients. As to this clone: Antigen specificity is unknown.

Study results and limitations: Biological reproducibility was not directly addressed, but technical replication error appeared minimal.

Produced via immunoSEQ multiplex PCR; TCRdb's table is partial and in-frame only. This sample yields hundreds of thousands of clones, of which about 80% are seen a single time; 0.55% to 0.65% belongs to the top ten. The clonotype was recovered from a human donor in good health. The sample was CD4+ T cells from blood.

CDR3 protein: CASSPNRGYEQYF. CDR3 DNA sequence: TGTGCCAGCAGCCCGAACCGAGGCTACGAGCAGTACTTC. The gene calls are TRBV7-9 and TRBJ2-7; no reliable D call. Germline CDR1 SEHNR, CDR2 FQNEAQ (reference sequence). Trimming took off 5 bases at V and 3 bases at J, with 11 bases between the two ends. This CDR3 is 13 amino acids long.